These 20 T cell receptor beta chains were all obtained from the same sample, sequenced in a study of T cells after yellow fever vaccination. TCRdb reprocessed the 5' RACE reads via MiXCR and lists one record per CDR3 protein. The profile shows more than 300,000 distinct CDR3 sequences, around 11% of them singletons. The sequenced sample was CD4+ T cells sorted from PBMCs, obtained 45 days after the yellow fever booster vaccination. These receptors were collected from a man younger than 30 who received the YFV17D yellow fever vaccine.

This chain links TRBV7-9 with TRBJ2-5; D is ambiguous. Germline V gene sequence: CDR1 SEHNR, CDR2 FQNEAQ (reference sequence). The CDR3 sequence is 11 residues long. CDR3 nucleotide sequence: TGTACCAACCAACCCCAAGAGACCCAGTACTTC. It translates to CTNQPQETQYF.

This clonotype was counted a few times. CDR3 nucleotide sequence: TGTGCCAGCAGCCGAACTAGCGGGGCCTCCACCGGGGAGCTGTTTTTT. It yields the protein CASSRTSGASTGELFF. The chain uses TRBV4-2 and TRBJ2-2, with TRBD2 matching 10 bases. With V trimmed by 4 bases and J by 4 bases, 6 bases remained unmatched. CDR1 and CDR2 from the germline V gene are LGHNA and YNFKEQ. The CDR3 has 16 amino acids.

The genes are TRBV6-5 and TRBJ1-1, with D unresolved. CDR3 length equals 12 residues. Germline lookup yields CDR1 MNHEY and CDR2 SVGAGI. The ends were cut back, 7 bases at V and 4 bases at J, with 10 bases in the middle. CDR3 in DNA: TGTGCCAGCACGTCTATAGGCACTGAAGCTTTCTTT. Protein: CASTSIGTEAFF.

The chain couples TRBV9 to TRBJ2-1; either TRBD1 or TRBD2 may supply D (5 bases each). CDR1 and CDR2 (germline): SGDLS, YYNGEE. CDR3 size: 15 residues. V lost 0 bases to trimming and J lost 6 bases, with 13 bases between them. This CDR3 is CASSVDPGTPNEQFF. In DNA form, the CDR3 reads TGTGCCAGCAGCGTAGACCCCGGGACCCCCAATGAGCAGTTCTTC.

The rearrangement joins TRBV14 to TRBJ2-2, with 7 bases lining up with TRBD1. Germline V lookup: CDR1 SGHDN, CDR2 FVKESK. The V and J ends lost 2 bases and 2 bases, in that order; junction bases with no gene match: 5. This CDR3 is 16 amino acids long. CDR3 DNA sequence: TGTGCCAGCAGCCAAAATAGGGGGCTCAACACCGGGGAGCTGTTTTTT. This gives the protein CASSQNRGLNTGELFF. Complete variable domain (other parts from reference TRBV14 and TRBJ2-2): EAGVTQFPSHSVIEKGQTVTLRCDPISGHDNLYWYRRVMGKEIKFLLHFVKESKQDESGMPNNRFLAERTGGTYSTLKVQPAELEDSGVYFCASSQNRGLNTGELFFGEGSRLTVL.

This clonotype came up many times. The V gene is TRBV6-5, the J gene TRBJ2-1; 9 bases agree with TRBD1. J gave up 3 bases and V 6 bases, and 9 bases lay outside the gene matches. Germline V lookup: CDR1 MNHEY, CDR2 SVGAGI. The length of the CDR3 is 16 residues. The CDR3 nucleotides read TGTGCCAGCAGGCTCTCGACAGGGGGTTACTACAATGAGCAGTTCTTC. Translation gives CASRLSTGGYYNEQFF.

The chain combines TRBV10-3 with TRBJ1-1, with D perhaps matching TRBD1 (5 bases). The CDR3 has 13 amino acids. Deletions cut 10 bases from V and 3 bases from J, with 15 bases between. Germline CDR1 is ENHRY and CDR2 is SYGVKD. The CDR3 nucleotides are TGTGCCACCAGGGCGGGTTCGGACACTGAAGCTTTCTTT. It translates to CATRAGSDTEAFF.

V is TRBV6-2 or TRBV6-3 and J is TRBJ2-7, with 9 positions matching TRBD1. V trimming: 6 bases; J trimming: 6 bases; junction bases outside the gene matches: 9. There are 14 residues in the CDR3. The germline gives CDR1 MNHEY, CDR2 SVGEGT. The DNA of the CDR3 is TGTGCCAGCAGCCCATCGGGACAGGGCGGCGAGCAGTACGTC. This gives the protein CASSPSGQGGEQYV.

The gene calls are TRBV21-1 and TRBJ1-6; the D call in the table, TRBD1, was not verified against the DNA. TRBV21-1 represents a pseudogene. This CDR3 is 18 amino acids long. The CDR3 sequence: CASSAVQAPTPYNSPLHF. The CDR3 DNA is TGTGCCAGCAGCGCTGTTCAAGCGCCGACGCCGTATAATTCACCCCTCCACTTT.

The genes are TRBV20-1 and TRBJ1-1; TRBD1 matches at 7 bases. This CDR3 contains 14 residues. Germline CDR1 is DFQATT and CDR2 is SNEGSKA (reference sequence). The J segment lost 1 base and the V segment lost 3 bases, leaving 5 bases of the junction unmatched. In DNA, the CDR3 is TGCAGTGCTAGGAAGGGACAGAGGAACACTGAAGCTTTCTTT. Encoded protein: CSARKGQRNTEAFF.

The chain employs TRBV29-1 and TRBJ2-2, with D unclear. Trimming took off 6 bases at V and 3 bases at J, with 11 bases between the two ends. This CDR3 has 13 amino acids. CDR1 and CDR2 from the germline V gene are SQVTM and ANQGSEA. For the CDR3, the DNA is TGCAGCGTACGGGCGGCGTACACCGGGGAGCTGTTTTTT. Amino acid sequence: CSVRAAYTGELFF.

This clonotype appeared a few times. V gene TRBV7-9 combines with J gene TRBJ2-5; no clear D gene. V lost 0 bases and J lost 7, with 12 bases in between. The length of the CDR3 is 14 residues. Germline assignment: CDR1 SEHNR and CDR2 FQNEAQ (reference sequence). CDR3 loop: CASSLAGQKGTQYF. As DNA, the CDR3 is TGTGCCAGCAGCTTAGCAGGCCAAAAAGGGACCCAGTACTTC. The variable domain in full, completed from reference TRBV7-9 and TRBJ2-5, reads DTGVSQNPRHKITKRGQNVTFRCDPISEHNRLYWYRQTLGQGPEFLTYFQNEAQLEKSRLLSDRFSAERPKGSFSTLEIQRTEQGDSAMYLCASSLAGQKGTQYFGPGTRLLVL.

This clonotype came up a few times. The rearrangement uses TRBV5-1 and TRBJ2-3; 7 bases match TRBD1. CDR3 length: 14 residues. V lost 7 bases, J lost 2 bases, and 7 bases stayed unmatched. The germline V gene has CDR1 SGHRS and CDR2 YFSETQ. The CDR3 loop reads CASVRDSDTDTQYF. The CDR3 DNA reads as TGCGCCAGCGTTCGGGACAGTGACACAGATACGCAGTATTTT.

This clonotype was seen many times. The chain combines TRBV5-1 with TRBJ1-2; no clear D. The CDR3 is made up of 13 amino acids. Per germline, CDR1 SGHRS and CDR2 YFSETQ. Trimming pared 0 bases from V and 0 bases from J, leaving 3 bases between. Here the CDR3 DNA reads TGCGCCAGCAGCTTGGGGCCTAACTATGGCTACACCTTC. Translating gives CASSLGPNYGYTF. The whole variable domain, filled in from reference TRBV5-1 and TRBJ1-2, reads KAGVTQTPRYLIKTRGQQVTLSCSPISGHRSVSWYQQTPGQGLQFLFEYFSETQRNKGNFPGRFSGRQFSNSRSEMNVSTLELGDSALYLCASSLGPNYGYTFGSGTRLTVV.

In this sample, this clonotype turned up a few times. The chain has TRBV6-2 or TRBV6-3 and TRBJ2-4; maybe TRBD2 (5 bases). This CDR3 is built from 13 residues. Germline V gives CDR1 MNHEY, CDR2 SVGEGT. V gave up 9 bases and J gave up 7 bases, with 16 bases separating them. CDR3 protein: CARDLGCRNIQYF. The CDR3 DNA sequence: TGTGCCAGGGACTTGGGCTGCAGGAACATTCAGTACTTC.

Only a few counts were recorded for this clonotype. This chain connects TRBV5-1 to TRBJ2-4; the match to TRBD1 covers 7 bases. The CDR3 covers 16 residues. Per the germline V gene, CDR1 is SGHRS and CDR2 is YFSETQ. V lost 0 bases and J lost 8; bases outside the gene matches: 11. CDR3: CASSLGRGTSQDIQYF. DNA of the CDR3: TGCGCCAGCAGCTTGGGCAGGGGGACATCCCAGGACATTCAGTACTTC.

This clonotype was seen a handful of times. This sequence joins TRBV3-1 and TRBJ1-2; tentative D call: TRBD1 (5 bases). Trimming took off 4 bases at V and 6 bases at J, with 18 bases between the two ends. The CDR3 covers 15 residues. Per germline, CDR1 LGHDT and CDR2 YNNKEL (reference sequence). The CDR3 DNA reads TGTGCCAGCAGCCCGCCATCGGGACGAAGGAATGGCTACACCTTC. Protein product: CASSPPSGRRNGYTF.

V is TRBV20-1 and J is TRBJ1-2; D is undetermined. The germline V gene encodes CDR1 DFQATT and CDR2 SNEGSKA (reference sequence). This CDR3 spans 12 amino acids. The V end was cut by 7 bases, the J end by 8 bases, with 17 bases between. The CDR3 sequence: CSVPLPSQGYTF. DNA of the CDR3: TGCAGTGTTCCGCTCCCGAGCCAAGGCTACACCTTC.

In this sample, this clonotype turned up a few times. The chain uses TRBV5-1 and TRBJ2-5; tentatively, D is TRBD2 (6 bases). V lost 0 bases, J lost 7 bases, and 10 bases lay in between. Germline values: CDR1 SGHRS, CDR2 YFSETQ. The CDR3 spans 13 residues. The CDR3 nucleotides are TGCGCCAGCAGCTTGGGCGGGGAACCGACCCAGTACTTC. The encoded protein is CASSLGGEPTQYF. Filled out from reference TRBV5-1 and TRBJ2-5, the complete variable domain reads KAGVTQTPRYLIKTRGQQVTLSCSPISGHRSVSWYQQTPGQGLQFLFEYFSETQRNKGNFPGRFSGRQFSNSRSEMNVSTLELGDSALYLCASSLGGEPTQYFGPGTRLLVL.

This clonotype has just a few counts. CDR3 DNA sequence: TGTGCCAGCTCTTCCCAAGGAGGGACAGCGTACGTC. It yields the protein CASSSQGGTAYV. The chain recombines TRBV18 with TRBJ2-7, with TRBD1 as a possible D gene (7 bases). CDR3 length: 12 amino acids. Trimming shortened V by 6 bases and J by 12 bases, and 18 bases separated the two germline ends. The germline V gene has CDR1 KGHSH and CDR2 LQKENI.